Described below is a single T cell receptor (beta chain) sequence and its context. Using immunoSEQ multiplex PCR, the repertoire was profiled, and TCRdb retains in-frame clones only, with some absent. Of 39,000 or so clones detected, roughly 90% appear once; the ten largest clones hold roughly 29%. J lost 7 bases, V lost 5 bases, and 8 bases had no gene match. Germline V gene sequence: CDR1 MDHEN, CDR2 SYDVKM. This CDR3 has 15 residues. The sample originates from a study of T cell changes during pregnancy in multiple sclerosis. The TCR comes from a female donor with multiple sclerosis, enrolled in a pregnancy study. The sequences come from CD8+ T cells from peripheral blood mononuclear cells, collected before pregnancy. The gene calls are TRBV28 and TRBJ2-1; TRBD2 matches at 10 bases. The CDR3 DNA sequence: TGTGCCAGCAGTCTAGGGACTAGCGAGGGTAATGAGCAGTTCTTC. Protein: CASSLGTSEGNEQFF.